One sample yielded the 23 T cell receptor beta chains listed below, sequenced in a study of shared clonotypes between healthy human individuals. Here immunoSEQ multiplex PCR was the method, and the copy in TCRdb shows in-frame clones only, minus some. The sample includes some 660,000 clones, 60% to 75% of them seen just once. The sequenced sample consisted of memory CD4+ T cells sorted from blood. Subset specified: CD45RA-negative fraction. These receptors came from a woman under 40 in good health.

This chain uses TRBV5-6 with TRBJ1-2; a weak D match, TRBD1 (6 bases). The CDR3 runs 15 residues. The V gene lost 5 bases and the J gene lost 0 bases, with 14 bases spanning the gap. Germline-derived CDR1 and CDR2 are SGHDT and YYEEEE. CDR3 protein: CASRRDTLANYGYTF. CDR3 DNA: TGTGCCAGCAGAAGGGACACGCTAGCTAACTATGGCTACACCTTC.

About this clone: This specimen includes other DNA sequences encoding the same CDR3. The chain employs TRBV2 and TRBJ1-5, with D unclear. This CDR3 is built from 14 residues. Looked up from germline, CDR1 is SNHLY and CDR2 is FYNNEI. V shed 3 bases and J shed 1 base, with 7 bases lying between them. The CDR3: CASSDRRSNQPQHF. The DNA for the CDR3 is TGTGCCAGCAGTGACAGGAGAAGCAATCAGCCCCAGCATTTT. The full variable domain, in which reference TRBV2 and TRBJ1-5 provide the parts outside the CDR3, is EPEVTQTPSHQVTQMGQEVILRCVPISNHLYFYWYRQILGQKVEFLVSFYNNEISEKSEIFDDQFSVERPDGSNFTLKIRSTKLEDSAMYFCASSDRRSNQPQHFGDGTRLSIL.

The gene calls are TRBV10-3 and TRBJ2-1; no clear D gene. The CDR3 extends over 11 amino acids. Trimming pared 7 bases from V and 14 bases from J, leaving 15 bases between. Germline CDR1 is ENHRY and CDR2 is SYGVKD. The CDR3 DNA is TGTGCCATCATTGTCCGACCCTTCGAGTTCTTC. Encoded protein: CAIIVRPFEFF.

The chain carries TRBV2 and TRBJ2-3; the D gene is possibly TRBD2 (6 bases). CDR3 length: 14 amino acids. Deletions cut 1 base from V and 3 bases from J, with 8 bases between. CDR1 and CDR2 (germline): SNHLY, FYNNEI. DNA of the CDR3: TGTGCCAGCAGTGAAGTACTAGCTACAGATACGCAGTATTTT. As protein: CASSEVLATDTQYF.

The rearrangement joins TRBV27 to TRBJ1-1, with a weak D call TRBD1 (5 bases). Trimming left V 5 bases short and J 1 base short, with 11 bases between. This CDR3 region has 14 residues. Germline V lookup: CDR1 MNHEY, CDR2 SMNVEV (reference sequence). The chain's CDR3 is CASSPWGQNTEAFF. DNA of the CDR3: TGTGCCAGCAGTCCCTGGGGCCAGAACACTGAAGCTTTCTTT.

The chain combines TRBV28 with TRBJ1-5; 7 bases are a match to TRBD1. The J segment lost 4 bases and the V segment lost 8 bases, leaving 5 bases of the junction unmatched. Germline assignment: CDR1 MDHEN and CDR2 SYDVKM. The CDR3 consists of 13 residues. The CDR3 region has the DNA TGTGCCAGCGACAGGGAAAGGAATCAGCCCCAGCATTTT. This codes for CASDRERNQPQHF.

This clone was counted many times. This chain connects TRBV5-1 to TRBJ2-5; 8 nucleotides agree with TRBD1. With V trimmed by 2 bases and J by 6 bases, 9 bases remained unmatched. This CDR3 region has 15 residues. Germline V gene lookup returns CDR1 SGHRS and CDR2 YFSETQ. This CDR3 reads CASSLTGGQAKTQYF. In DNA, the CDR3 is TGCGCCAGCAGCTTAACAGGGGGGCAGGCGAAGACCCAGTACTTC.

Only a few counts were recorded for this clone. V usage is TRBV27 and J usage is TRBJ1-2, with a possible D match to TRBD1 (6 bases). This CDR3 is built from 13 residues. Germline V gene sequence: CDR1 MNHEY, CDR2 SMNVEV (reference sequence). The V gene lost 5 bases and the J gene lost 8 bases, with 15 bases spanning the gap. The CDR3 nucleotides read TGTGCCAGCAGTCCTAGACAGGTCGGGGGCTACACCTTC. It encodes CASSPRQVGGYTF.

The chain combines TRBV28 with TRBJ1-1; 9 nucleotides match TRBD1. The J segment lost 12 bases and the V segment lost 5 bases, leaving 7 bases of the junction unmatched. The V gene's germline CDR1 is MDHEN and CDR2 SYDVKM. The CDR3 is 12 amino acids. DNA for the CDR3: TGTGCCAGCAGTGTCATAGACAGGGGGTCTTTCTTT. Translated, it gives CASSVIDRGSFF.

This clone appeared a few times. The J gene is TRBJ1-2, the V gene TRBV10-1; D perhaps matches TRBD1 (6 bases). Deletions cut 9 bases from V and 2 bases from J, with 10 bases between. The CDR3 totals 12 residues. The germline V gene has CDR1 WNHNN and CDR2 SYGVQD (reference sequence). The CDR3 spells CASSDSNYGYTF. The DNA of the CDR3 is TGCGCCAGTTCGGACAGCAACTATGGCTACACCTTC.

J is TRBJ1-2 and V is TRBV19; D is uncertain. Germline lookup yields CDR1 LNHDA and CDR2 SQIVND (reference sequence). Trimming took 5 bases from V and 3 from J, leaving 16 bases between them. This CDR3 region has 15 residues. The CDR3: CASSGRRDWDYGYTF. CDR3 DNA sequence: TGTGCCAGTAGTGGGCGTCGTGATTGGGACTATGGCTACACCTTC.

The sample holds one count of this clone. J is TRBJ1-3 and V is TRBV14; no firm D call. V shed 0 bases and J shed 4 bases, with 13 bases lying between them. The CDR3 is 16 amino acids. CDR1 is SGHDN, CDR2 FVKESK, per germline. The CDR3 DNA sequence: TGTGCCAGCAGCCAAGAATTCCCATCGAGGGGAAACACCATATATTTT. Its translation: CASSQEFPSRGNTIYF.

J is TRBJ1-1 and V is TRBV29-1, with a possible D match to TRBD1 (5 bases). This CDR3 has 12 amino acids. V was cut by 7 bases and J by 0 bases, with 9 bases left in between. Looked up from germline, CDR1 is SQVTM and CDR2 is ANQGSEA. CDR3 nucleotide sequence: TGCAGCGCGGGACGGATGAACACTGAAGCTTTCTTT. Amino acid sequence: CSAGRMNTEAFF.

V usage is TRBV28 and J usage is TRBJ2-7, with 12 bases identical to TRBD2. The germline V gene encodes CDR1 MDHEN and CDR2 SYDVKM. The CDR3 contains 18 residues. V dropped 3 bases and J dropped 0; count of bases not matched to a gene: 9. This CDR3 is CASSFPIRLAGVSYEQYF. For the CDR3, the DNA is TGTGCCAGCAGTTTCCCCATCAGACTAGCGGGAGTCTCCTACGAGCAGTACTTC.

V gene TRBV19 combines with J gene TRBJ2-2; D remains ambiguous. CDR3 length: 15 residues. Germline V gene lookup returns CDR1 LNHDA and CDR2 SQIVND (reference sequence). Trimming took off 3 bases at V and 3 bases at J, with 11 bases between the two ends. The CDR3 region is CASSMNTLYTGELFF. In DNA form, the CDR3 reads TGTGCCAGTAGTATGAATACTTTGTACACCGGGGAGCTGTTTTTT.

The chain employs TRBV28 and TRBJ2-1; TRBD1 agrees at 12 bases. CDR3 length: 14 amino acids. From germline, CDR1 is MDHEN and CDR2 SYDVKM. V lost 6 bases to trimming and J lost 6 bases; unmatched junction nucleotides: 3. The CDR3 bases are TGTGCCAGCAGCCCGGGACAGGGGGCCAATGAGCAGTTCTTC. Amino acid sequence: CASSPGQGANEQFF.

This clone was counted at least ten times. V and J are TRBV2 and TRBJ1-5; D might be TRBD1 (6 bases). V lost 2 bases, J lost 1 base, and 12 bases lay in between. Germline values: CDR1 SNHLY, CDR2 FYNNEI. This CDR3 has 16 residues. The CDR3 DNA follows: TGTGCCAGCAGTGAATATGGGGGGGCGAGCAATCAGCCCCAGCATTTT. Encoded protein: CASSEYGGASNQPQHF.

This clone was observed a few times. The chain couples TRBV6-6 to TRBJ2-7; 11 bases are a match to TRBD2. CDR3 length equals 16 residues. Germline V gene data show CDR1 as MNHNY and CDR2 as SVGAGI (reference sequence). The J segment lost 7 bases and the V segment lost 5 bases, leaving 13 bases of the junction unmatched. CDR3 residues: CASSGSSGGATREQYF. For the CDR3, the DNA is TGTGCCAGCAGTGGGAGTAGCGGGGGGGCTACGAGAGAGCAGTACTTC.

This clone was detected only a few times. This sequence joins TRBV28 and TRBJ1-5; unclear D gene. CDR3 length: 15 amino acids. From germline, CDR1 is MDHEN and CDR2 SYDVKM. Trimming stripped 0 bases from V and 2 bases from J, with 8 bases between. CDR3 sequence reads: CASSLWESGNQPQHF. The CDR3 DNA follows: TGTGCCAGCAGTTTATGGGAGAGTGGCAATCAGCCCCAGCATTTT.

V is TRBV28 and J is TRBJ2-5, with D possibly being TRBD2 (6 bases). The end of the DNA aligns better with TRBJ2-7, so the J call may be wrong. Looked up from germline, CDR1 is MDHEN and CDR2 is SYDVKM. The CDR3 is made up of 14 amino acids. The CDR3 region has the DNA TGTGCCAGCGGAAGTATCGGGAGTTTCGACGAGCAGTACTTC. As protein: CASGSIGSFDEQYF.

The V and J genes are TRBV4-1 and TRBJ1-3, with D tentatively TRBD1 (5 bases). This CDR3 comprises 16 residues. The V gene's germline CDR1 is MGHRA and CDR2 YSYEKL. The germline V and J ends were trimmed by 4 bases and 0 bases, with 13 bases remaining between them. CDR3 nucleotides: TGCGCCAGCAGCCGAGGAGACAGAAGCTCTGGAAACACCATATATTTT. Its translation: CASSRGDRSSGNTIYF.

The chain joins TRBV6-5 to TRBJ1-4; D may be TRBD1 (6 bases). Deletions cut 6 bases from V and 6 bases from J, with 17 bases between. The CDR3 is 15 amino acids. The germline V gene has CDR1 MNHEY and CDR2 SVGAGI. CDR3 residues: CASRPNRDGHEKLFF. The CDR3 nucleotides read TGTGCCAGCAGACCCAACAGGGATGGACATGAAAAACTGTTTTTT.

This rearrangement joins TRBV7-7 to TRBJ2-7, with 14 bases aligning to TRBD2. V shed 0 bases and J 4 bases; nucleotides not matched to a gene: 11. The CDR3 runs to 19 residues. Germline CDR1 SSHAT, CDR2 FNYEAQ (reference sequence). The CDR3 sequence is CASSLAPPGTSGRSYEQYF. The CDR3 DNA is TGTGCCAGCAGCTTAGCTCCCCCCGGGACTAGCGGGAGAAGTTACGAGCAGTACTTC.